The 15 T cell receptor beta chains below come from one sample, sequenced in a study of T cells after somatic rescue of genetic block. Only in-frame clones appear in the TCRdb table, and some are missing; sequencing was by immunoSEQ multiplex PCR. Here the sample spans roughly 110,000 clones, around nine tenths being singletons. The sequencing input was peripheral blood mononuclear cells (PBMCs). All receptors come from a woman younger than 35.

The chain is built from TRBV27 and TRBJ2-1; 9 bases line up with TRBD2. V was pared by 2 bases and J by 6 bases, with 5 bases of the junction left unmatched. The CDR3 consists of 15 residues. Germline CDR1 is MNHEY and CDR2 is SMNVEV (reference sequence). CDR3: CASSLRRGGLNEQFF. As DNA, the CDR3 is TGTGCCAGCAGTTTAAGGCGGGGGGGCCTCAATGAGCAGTTCTTC.

This chain connects TRBV11-2 to TRBJ2-3, with 8 bases fitting TRBD1. CDR1 and CDR2 (germline): SGHAT, FQNNGV. The V gene end was trimmed by 3 bases and the J gene end by 3 bases; junction bases not matched to a gene: 8. CDR3 length equals 16 residues. CDR3 residues: CASSFDRDRYTDTQYF. CDR3 DNA: TGTGCCAGCAGCTTTGATAGGGACAGGTATACAGATACGCAGTATTTT.

V usage is TRBV7-2 and J usage is TRBJ2-1, with D tentatively TRBD1 (5 bases). The V and J ends lost 5 bases and 9 bases respectively, with 11 bases between them. Per germline, CDR1 SGHTA and CDR2 FQGNSA. There are 12 residues in the CDR3. The CDR3 spells CASSPRQFEQFF. In DNA form, the CDR3 reads TGTGCCAGCAGCCCCCGACAGTTTGAGCAGTTCTTC.

CDR3 nucleotide sequence: TGTGCCTGGGGAGGAGAGAACATCGGCGCTGAAGCTTTCTTT. Translation: CAWGGENIGAEAFF. The chain recombines TRBV30 with TRBJ1-1, with D unresolved. The CDR3 runs to 14 residues. Trimming removed 5 bases at V and 6 bases at J, with 19 bases between. CDR1 is GTSNPN and CDR2 is SVGIG in the germline V gene (reference sequence).

The chain uses TRBV2 and TRBJ2-7, with no clear D. The V gene's germline CDR1 is SNHLY and CDR2 FYNNEI. V gave up 4 bases and J gave up 5 bases, with 6 bases separating them. CDR3 length: 11 residues. The CDR3 protein is CASSVANEQYF. The CDR3 DNA sequence: TGTGCCAGCAGTGTTGCAAACGAGCAGTACTTC.

This chain joins TRBV9 and TRBJ1-2; D perhaps matches TRBD1 (5 bases). Germline V gene data show CDR1 as SGDLS and CDR2 as YYNGEE. V gave up 0 bases and J gave up 2 bases, with 11 bases separating them. This CDR3 is 15 amino acids long. CDR3 in amino acids: CASSVDRDGNYGYTF. The CDR3, as DNA: TGTGCCAGCAGCGTAGATAGGGACGGCAACTATGGCTACACCTTC.

The sample holds one count of this clone. The chain carries TRBV7-9 and TRBJ1-1; a weak D match, TRBD1 (5 bases). This CDR3 spans 15 amino acids. V was pared by 4 bases and J by 0 bases, with 12 bases between. From germline, CDR1 is SEHNR and CDR2 FQNEAQ (reference sequence). CDR3 protein: CASSSGLPMNTEAFF. The CDR3 region has the DNA TGTGCCAGCAGCTCGGGACTTCCCATGAACACTGAAGCTTTCTTT.

In its sample, this clone was seen once. The CDR3 DNA follows: TGTGCCAGCAGTTACTCAACAGGGCTACTTTCGGCCCTCCACTTT. This gives the protein CASSYSTGLLSALHF. The rearrangement links TRBV6-6 to TRBJ1-6; a possible D gene is TRBD1 (6 bases). CDR3 length: 15 amino acids. Trimming left V 0 bases short and J 14 bases short, with 17 bases between. The germline V gene has CDR1 MNHNY and CDR2 SVGAGI (reference sequence).

The chain is built from TRBV11-1 and TRBJ1-1; perhaps TRBD1 as D (5 bases). Germline V CDR1 and CDR2: SGHAT, FQDESV (reference sequence). The CDR3 has 16 residues. The V gene lost 1 base and the J gene lost 5 bases, with 17 bases spanning the gap. Here the CDR3 reads CASSLDVGGIGTEAFF. DNA of the CDR3: TGTGCCAGCAGCTTAGATGTCGGGGGGATTGGGACTGAAGCTTTCTTT.

The chain links TRBV11-3 to TRBJ2-7; 11 nucleotides match TRBD1. Germline assignment: CDR1 SGHNT and CDR2 YENEEA. Unmatched junction bases numbered 16, after V lost 5 bases and J lost 7 bases. There are 17 residues in the CDR3. Here the CDR3 DNA reads TGTGCCAGCAGCGCGGACAGGGGGCCCCGCTTATGGAGTGAGCAGTACTTC. It is translated as CASSADRGPRLWSEQYF.

This sequence joins TRBV4-1 and TRBJ1-1; the D gene is possibly TRBD1 (6 bases). V was shortened by 5 bases and J by 1 base, with 17 bases between the two germline ends. The CDR3 length is 16 residues. Germline V gene data show CDR1 as MGHRA and CDR2 as YSYEKL. CDR3 nucleotides: TGCGCCAGCAGCTCGGAGGGGGGTCTGTCGAACACTGAAGCTTTCTTT. Its protein is CASSSEGGLSNTEAFF.

The sample holds one count of this clone. The V call is TRBV7-2, the J call TRBJ2-5; TRBD1 or TRBD2 may be the D gene (6 bases each). Trimming pared 7 bases from V and 4 bases from J, leaving 19 bases between. Per germline, CDR1 SGHTA and CDR2 FQGNSA. CDR3 length: 15 amino acids. For the CDR3, the DNA is TGTGCCAGCAACCCCTGGGGGGCCTCAGGAGAGACCCAGTACTTC. Translated, it gives CASNPWGASGETQYF.

The chain carries TRBV6-6 and TRBJ2-7; unclear D gene. Germline CDR1 reads MNHNY; CDR2 reads SVGAGI (reference sequence). This CDR3 region has 12 residues. V dropped 6 bases and J dropped 0 bases, with 6 bases sitting between them. The CDR3 sequence: CASRDTSYEQYF. The CDR3 nucleotides read TGTGCCAGCAGAGACACCTCCTACGAGCAGTACTTC.

This clone was seen only once. The rearrangement links TRBV7-3 to TRBJ2-3, with D maybe TRBD1 (7 bases). With 0 bases removed from V and 8 bases from J, the gap between germline ends came to 15 bases. The CDR3 length is 15 residues. Looked up from germline, CDR1 is SGHTA and CDR2 is FQGTGA. The CDR3 sequence: CASSLTEVQGGTQYF. The CDR3 nucleotides read TGTGCCAGCAGCTTAACGGAGGTGCAGGGGGGTACGCAGTATTTT.

The chain combines TRBV7-6 with TRBJ2-4; weak D call: TRBD2 (7 bases). The CDR3 is made up of 16 amino acids. V lost 5 bases to trimming and J lost 3 bases, with 17 bases between them. Germline V gene sequence: CDR1 SGHVS, CDR2 FNYEAQ. The CDR3, as DNA: TGTGCCAGCAGCCCAAAGGGGGGGAAAGGCAAAAACATTCAGTACTTC. Translation: CASSPKGGKGKNIQYF.